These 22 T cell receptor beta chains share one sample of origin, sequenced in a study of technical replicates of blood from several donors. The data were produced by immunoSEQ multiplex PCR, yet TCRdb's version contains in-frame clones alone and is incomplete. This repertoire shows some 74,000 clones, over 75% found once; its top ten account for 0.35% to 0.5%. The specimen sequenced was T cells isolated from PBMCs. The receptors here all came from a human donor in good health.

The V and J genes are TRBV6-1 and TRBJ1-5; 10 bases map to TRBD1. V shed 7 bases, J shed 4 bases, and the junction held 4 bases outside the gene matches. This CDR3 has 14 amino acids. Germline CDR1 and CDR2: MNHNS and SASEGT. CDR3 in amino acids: CASTRDRGNQPQHF. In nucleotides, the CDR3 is TGTGCCAGCACCCGGGACAGGGGTAATCAGCCCCAGCATTTT.

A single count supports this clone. CDR3 in amino acids: CASSLSPRIPTNEKLFF. CDR3 nucleotide sequence: TGTGCCAGCAGCTTGTCTCCGAGGATTCCAACTAATGAAAAACTGTTTTTT. The chain links TRBV5-8 to TRBJ1-4; D is uncertain. Germline V lookup: CDR1 SGHTS, CDR2 YDEGEE. Deletions cut 1 base from V and 0 bases from J, with 13 bases between. The length of the CDR3 is 17 residues.

Here the CDR3 reads CASSPGTGVNGYTF. The CDR3 DNA reads TGTGCCAGCAGTCCGGGGACAGGGGTAAACGGCTACACCTTC. V and J are TRBV6-4 and TRBJ1-2; 10 nucleotides line up with TRBD1. The CDR3 is made up of 14 amino acids. CDR1 and CDR2 (germline): MRHNA, SNTAGT. The V gene end was trimmed by 5 bases and the J gene end by 8 bases; junction bases not matched to a gene: 8.

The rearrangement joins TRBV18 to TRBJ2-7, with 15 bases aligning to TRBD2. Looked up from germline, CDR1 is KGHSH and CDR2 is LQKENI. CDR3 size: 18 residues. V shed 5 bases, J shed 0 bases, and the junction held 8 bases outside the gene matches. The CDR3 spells CASSSGTSGRIYSYEQYF. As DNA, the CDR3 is TGTGCCAGCTCATCGGGGACTAGCGGGAGGATATACTCCTACGAGCAGTACTTC.

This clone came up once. The CDR3 is CASSLRRGNNEQFF. In nucleotides, the CDR3 is TGTGCCAGCAGCTTACGTAGGGGAAACAATGAGCAGTTCTTC. V and J are TRBV7-2 and TRBJ2-1; tentatively, D is TRBD1 (5 bases). This CDR3 has 14 amino acids. V was trimmed by 2 bases and J by 5 bases, leaving 10 bases between them. Germline CDR1 and CDR2: SGHTA and FQGNSA.

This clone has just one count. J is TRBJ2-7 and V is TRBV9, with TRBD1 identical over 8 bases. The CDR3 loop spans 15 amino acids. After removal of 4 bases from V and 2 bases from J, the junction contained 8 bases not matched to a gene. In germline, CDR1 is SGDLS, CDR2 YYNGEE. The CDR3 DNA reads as TGTGCCAGCAGCCTAGGGCCAGGGGGCCCCTACGAGCAGTACTTC. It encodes CASSLGPGGPYEQYF.

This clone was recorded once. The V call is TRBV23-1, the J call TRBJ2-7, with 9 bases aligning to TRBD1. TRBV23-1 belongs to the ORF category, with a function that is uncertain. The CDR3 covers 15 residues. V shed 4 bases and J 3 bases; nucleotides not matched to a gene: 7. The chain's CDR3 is CASSPRTGVNYEQYF. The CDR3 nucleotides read TGCGCCAGCAGTCCTAGGACAGGGGTGAACTACGAGCAGTACTTC.

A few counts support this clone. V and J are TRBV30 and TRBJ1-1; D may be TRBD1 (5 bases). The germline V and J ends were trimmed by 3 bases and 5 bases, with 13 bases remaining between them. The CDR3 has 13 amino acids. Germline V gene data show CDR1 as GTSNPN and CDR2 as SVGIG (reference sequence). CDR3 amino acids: CAWRRGFRTEAFF. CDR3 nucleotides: TGTGCCTGGAGACGGGGGTTCAGGACTGAAGCTTTCTTT.

Here the CDR3 reads CASSLTGANTEAFF. The CDR3 coding sequence is TGCGCCAGCAGCTTGACAGGGGCCAACACTGAAGCTTTCTTT. The rearrangement uses TRBV5-1 and TRBJ1-1, with 7 nucleotides matching TRBD1. This CDR3 has 14 residues. V shed 1 base and J 2 bases; nucleotides not matched to a gene: 2. The germline V gene has CDR1 SGHRS and CDR2 YFSETQ.

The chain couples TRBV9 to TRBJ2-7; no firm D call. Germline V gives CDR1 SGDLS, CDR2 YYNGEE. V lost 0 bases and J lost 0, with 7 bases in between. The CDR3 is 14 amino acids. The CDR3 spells CASSVGLYSYEQYF. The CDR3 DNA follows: TGTGCCAGCAGCGTAGGACTTTACTCCTACGAGCAGTACTTC.

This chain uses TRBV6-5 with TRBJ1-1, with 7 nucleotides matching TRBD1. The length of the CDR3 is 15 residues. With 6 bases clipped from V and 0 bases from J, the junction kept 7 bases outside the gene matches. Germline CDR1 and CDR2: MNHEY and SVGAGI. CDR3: CASRPTTGMNTEAFF. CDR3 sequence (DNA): TGTGCCAGCAGACCAACGACAGGGATGAACACTGAAGCTTTCTTT.

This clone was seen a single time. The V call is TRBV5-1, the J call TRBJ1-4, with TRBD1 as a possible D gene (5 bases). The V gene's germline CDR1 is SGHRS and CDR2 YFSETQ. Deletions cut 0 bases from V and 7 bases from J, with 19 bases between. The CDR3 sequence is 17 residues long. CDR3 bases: TGCGCCAGCAGCTTGGCCCCTGGGGGGACCACGAGTGAAAAACTGTTTTTT. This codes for CASSLAPGGTTSEKLFF.

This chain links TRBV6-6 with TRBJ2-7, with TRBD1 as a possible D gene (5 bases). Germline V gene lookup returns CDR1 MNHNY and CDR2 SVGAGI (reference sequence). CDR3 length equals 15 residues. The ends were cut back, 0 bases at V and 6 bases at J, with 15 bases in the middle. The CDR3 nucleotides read TGTGCCAGCAGTTACTCGTTACCTCCAGGGCTCGAGCAGTACTTC. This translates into CASSYSLPPGLEQYF.

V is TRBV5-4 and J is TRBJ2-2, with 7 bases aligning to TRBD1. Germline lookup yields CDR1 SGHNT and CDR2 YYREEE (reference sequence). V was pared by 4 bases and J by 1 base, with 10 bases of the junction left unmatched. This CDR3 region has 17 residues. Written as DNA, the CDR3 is TGTGCCAGCAGCCCCGGGGACAGTGAAATGAACACCGGGGAGCTGTTTTTT. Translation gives CASSPGDSEMNTGELFF.

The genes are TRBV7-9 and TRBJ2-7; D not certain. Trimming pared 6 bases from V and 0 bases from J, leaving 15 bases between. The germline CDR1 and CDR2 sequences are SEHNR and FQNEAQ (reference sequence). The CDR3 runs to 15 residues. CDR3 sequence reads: CASSSTVKSSYEQYF. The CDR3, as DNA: TGTGCCAGCAGTTCCACGGTAAAGAGCTCCTACGAGCAGTACTTC.

For the CDR3, the DNA is TGTGCCAGCAGTCAAGACAGGAACACCGGGGAGCTGTTTTTT. It translates to CASSQDRNTGELFF. This chain joins TRBV6-1 and TRBJ2-2, with D perhaps TRBD1 (5 bases). In germline, CDR1 is MNHNS, CDR2 SASEGT. This CDR3 has 14 amino acids. Between the trimmed V and J ends, which lost 5 bases and 1 base, there was a span of 8 bases.

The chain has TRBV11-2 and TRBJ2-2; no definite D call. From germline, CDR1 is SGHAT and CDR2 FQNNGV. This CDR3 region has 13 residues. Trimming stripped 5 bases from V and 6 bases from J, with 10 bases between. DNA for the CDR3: TGTGCCAGCAGCCCTTATCTCCCCGGGGAGCTGTTTTTT. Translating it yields CASSPYLPGELFF.

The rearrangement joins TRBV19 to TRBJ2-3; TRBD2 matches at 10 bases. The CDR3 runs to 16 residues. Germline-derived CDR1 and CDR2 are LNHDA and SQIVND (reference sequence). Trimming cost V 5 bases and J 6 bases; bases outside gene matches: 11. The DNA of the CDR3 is TGTGCCAGTAGTTTTACTAGCGGGGTCCCCTGGGATACGCAGTATTTT. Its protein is CASSFTSGVPWDTQYF.

The chain's CDR3 is CASSLSGQGDYEQYF. The CDR3 DNA follows: TGTGCCAGCAGTTTATCCGGACAGGGGGACTACGAGCAGTACTTC. V gene TRBV28 combines with J gene TRBJ2-7; 10 bases are a match to TRBD1. The CDR3 extends over 15 amino acids. Germline V gives CDR1 MDHEN, CDR2 SYDVKM. V was clipped by 1 base and J by 3 bases; unmatched bases: 3.

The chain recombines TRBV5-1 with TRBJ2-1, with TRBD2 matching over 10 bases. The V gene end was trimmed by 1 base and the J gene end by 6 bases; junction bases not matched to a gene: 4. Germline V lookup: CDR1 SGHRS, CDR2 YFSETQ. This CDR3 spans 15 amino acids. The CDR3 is CASSLLAGDSNEQFF. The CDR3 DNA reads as TGCGCCAGCAGCTTGCTAGCGGGGGACTCCAATGAGCAGTTCTTC.

CDR3 protein: CASSGTSDGELFF. The CDR3 bases are TGTGCCAGCAGTGGGACTAGTGACGGGGAGCTGTTTTTT. This chain uses TRBV7-9 with TRBJ2-2; the match to TRBD2 covers 8 bases. CDR1 and CDR2 (germline): SEHNR, FQNEAQ (reference sequence). This CDR3 is 13 amino acids long. V shed 6 bases and J 7 bases; nucleotides not matched to a gene: 4.

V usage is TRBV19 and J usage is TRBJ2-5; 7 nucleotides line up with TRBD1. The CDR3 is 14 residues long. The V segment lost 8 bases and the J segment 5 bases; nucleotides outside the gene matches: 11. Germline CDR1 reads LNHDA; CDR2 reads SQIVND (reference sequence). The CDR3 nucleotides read TGTGCCAGTCTTGACACAGGGGACGGGGAGACCCAGTACTTC. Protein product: CASLDTGDGETQYF.